This entry concerns a single T cell receptor beta chain. Its antigen is as yet unknown. Generated by immunoSEQ multiplex PCR, the TCRdb table keeps only in-frame clones and is missing some. The table records about 100,000 clones, 75% to 90% of them present only once. This sample was taken from a study of identifying expanded T cells in peripheral blood. Overall study results and limits: Roughly 1.2 clones differed between technical replicates, versus approximately 17 and 20 over time. Across healthy donors, higher total template counts meant significantly greater approximately 2-week count variance.

J gave up 4 bases and V 5 bases, and 7 bases lay outside the gene matches. The CDR3 spans 15 residues. Germline CDR1 is SEHNR and CDR2 is FQNEAQ (reference sequence). The chain is built from TRBV7-9 and TRBJ2-1, with 8 bases lining up with TRBD2. The TCR comes from a person aged 18 to 70 in good health. Specimen: blood. Here the CDR3 reads CASSPFAGGYNEQFF. CDR3 DNA sequence: TGTGCCAGCAGCCCATTTGCGGGGGGATACAATGAGCAGTTCTTC.